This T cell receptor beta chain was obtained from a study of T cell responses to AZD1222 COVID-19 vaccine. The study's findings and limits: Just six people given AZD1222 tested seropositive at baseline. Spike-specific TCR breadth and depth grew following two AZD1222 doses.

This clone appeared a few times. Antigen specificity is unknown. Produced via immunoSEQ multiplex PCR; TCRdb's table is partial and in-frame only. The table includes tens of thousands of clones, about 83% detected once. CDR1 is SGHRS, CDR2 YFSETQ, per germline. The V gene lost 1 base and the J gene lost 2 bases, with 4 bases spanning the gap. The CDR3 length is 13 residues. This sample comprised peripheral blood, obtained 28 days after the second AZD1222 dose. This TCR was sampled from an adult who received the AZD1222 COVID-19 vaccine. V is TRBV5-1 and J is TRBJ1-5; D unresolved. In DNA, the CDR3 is TGCGCCAGCAGCTTGACGGGCAATCAGCCCCAGCATTTT. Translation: CASSLTGNQPQHF.